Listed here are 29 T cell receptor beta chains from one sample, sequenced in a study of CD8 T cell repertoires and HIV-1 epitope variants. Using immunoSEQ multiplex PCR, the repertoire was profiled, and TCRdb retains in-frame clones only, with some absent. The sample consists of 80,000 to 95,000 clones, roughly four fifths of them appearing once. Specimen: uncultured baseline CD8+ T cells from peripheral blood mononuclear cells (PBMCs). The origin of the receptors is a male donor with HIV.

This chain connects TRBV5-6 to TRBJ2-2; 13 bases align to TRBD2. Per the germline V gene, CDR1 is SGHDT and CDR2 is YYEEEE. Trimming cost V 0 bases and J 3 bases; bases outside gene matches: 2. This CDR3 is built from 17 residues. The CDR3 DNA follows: TGTGCCAGCAGCTTGGAGGGACTAGCGGGGCACACCGGGGAGCTGTTTTTT. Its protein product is CASSLEGLAGHTGELFF.

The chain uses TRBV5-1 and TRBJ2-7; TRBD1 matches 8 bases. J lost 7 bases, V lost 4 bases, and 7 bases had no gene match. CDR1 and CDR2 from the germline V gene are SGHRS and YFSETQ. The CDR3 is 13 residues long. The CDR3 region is CASSKDRVAEQYF. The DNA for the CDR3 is TGCGCCAGCAGCAAGGACAGGGTGGCGGAGCAGTACTTC.

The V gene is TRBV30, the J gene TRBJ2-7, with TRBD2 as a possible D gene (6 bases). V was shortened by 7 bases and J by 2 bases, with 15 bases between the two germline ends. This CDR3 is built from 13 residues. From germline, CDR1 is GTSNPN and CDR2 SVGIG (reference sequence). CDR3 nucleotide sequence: TGTGCCTTGGGAGGCCCAGGCCCCTACGAGCAGTACTTC. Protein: CALGGPGPYEQYF.

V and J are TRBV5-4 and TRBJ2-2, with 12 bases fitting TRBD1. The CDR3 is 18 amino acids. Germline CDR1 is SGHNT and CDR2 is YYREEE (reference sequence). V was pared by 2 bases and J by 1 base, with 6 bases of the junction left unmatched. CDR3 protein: CASSFMGTGGLNTGELFF. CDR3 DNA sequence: TGTGCCAGCAGCTTTATGGGGACAGGGGGCTTGAACACCGGGGAGCTGTTTTTT.

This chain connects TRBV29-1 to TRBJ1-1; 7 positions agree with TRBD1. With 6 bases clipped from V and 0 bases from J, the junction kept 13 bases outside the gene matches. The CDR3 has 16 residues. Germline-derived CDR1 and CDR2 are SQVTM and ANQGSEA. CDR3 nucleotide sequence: TGCAGCGTCGCCGAGGTGCAGGGGGGGTTGAACACTGAAGCTTTCTTT. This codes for CSVAEVQGGLNTEAFF.

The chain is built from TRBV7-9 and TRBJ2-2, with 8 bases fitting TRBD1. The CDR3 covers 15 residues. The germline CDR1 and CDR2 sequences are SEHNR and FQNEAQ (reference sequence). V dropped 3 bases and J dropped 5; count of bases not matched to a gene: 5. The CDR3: CASSLGQVETGELFF. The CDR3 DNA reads TGTGCCAGCAGCTTGGGACAGGTCGAAACCGGGGAGCTGTTTTTT.

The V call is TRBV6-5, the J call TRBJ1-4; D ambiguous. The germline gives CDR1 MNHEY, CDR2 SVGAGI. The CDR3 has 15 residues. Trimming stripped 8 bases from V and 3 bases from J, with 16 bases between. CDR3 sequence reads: CASGWVKKANEKLFF. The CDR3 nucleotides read TGTGCCAGCGGCTGGGTAAAGAAAGCTAATGAAAAACTGTTTTTT.

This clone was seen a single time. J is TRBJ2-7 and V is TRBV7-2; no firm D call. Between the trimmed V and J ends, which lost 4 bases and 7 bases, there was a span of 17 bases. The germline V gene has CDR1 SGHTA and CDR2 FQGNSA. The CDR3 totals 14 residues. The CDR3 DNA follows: TGTGCCAGCAGCTCCCAGCCTCGGGCTGGAGAGCAGTACTTC. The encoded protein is CASSSQPRAGEQYF. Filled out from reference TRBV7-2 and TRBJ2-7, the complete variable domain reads GAGVSQSPSNKVTEKGKDVELRCDPISGHTALYWYRQSLGQGLEFLIYFQGNSAPDKSGLPSDRFSAERTGGSVSTLTIQRTQQEDSAVYLCASSSQPRAGEQYFGPGTRLTVT.

CDR3 amino acids: CASSLRGQLNTEAFF. The DNA for the CDR3 is TGTGCCAGCAGTTTACGCGGCCAATTGAACACTGAAGCTTTCTTT. The chain links TRBV28 to TRBJ1-1; D remains ambiguous. The CDR3 length is 15 residues. V was clipped by 2 bases and J by 0 bases, with 10 bases between them. Germline values: CDR1 MDHEN, CDR2 SYDVKM.

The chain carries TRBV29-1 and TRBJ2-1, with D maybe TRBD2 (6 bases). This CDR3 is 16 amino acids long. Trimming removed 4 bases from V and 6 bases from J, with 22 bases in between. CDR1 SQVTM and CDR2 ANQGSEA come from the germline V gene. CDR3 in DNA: TGCAGCGTTGTTCCGGCGGGGCAGGGTAGTGGCAATGAGCAGTTCTTC. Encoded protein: CSVVPAGQGSGNEQFF.

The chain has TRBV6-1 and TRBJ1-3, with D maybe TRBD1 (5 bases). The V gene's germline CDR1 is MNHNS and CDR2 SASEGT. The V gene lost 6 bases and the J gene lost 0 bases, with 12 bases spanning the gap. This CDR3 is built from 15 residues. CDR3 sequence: CASREGTGSGNTIYF. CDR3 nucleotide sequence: TGTGCCAGCAGAGAGGGGACCGGCTCTGGAAACACCATATATTTT.

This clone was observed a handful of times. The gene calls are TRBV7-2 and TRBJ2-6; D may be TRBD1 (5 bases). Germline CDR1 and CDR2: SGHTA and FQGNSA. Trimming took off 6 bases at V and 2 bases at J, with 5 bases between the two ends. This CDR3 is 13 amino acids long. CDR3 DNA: TGTGCCAGCAGAGGGGCTGGGGCCAACGTCCTGACTTTC. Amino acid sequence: CASRGAGANVLTF.

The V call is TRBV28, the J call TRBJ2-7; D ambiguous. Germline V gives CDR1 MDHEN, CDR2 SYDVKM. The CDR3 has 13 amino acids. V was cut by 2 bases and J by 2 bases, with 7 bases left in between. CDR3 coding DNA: TGTGCCAGCAGTTTAAGGGTACCCTACGAGCAGTACTTC. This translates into CASSLRVPYEQYF.

The CDR3 loop reads CASSLVPRRQFF. DNA of the CDR3: TGTGCCAGCAGCTTAGTCCCCCGGCGGCAGTTCTTC. V is TRBV7-2 and J is TRBJ2-1; D remains unclear. CDR3 length: 12 residues. Germline-derived CDR1 and CDR2 are SGHTA and FQGNSA. V shed 1 base and J shed 12 bases, with 10 bases lying between them. Together with reference TRBV7-2 and TRBJ2-1, the CDR3 gives the full variable domain: GAGVSQSPSNKVTEKGKDVELRCDPISGHTALYWYRQSLGQGLEFLIYFQGNSAPDKSGLPSDRFSAERTGGSVSTLTIQRTQQEDSAVYLCASSLVPRRQFFGPGTRLTVL.

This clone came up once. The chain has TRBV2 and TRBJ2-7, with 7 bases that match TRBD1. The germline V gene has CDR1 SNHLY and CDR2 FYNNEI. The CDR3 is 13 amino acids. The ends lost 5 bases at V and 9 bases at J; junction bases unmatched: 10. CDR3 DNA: TGTGCCAGCAGTTTCGGGACAGCCCGGGGGCAGTACTTC. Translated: CASSFGTARGQYF. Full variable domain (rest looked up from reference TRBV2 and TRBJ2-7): EPEVTQTPSHQVTQMGQEVILRCVPISNHLYFYWYRQILGQKVEFLVSFYNNEISEKSEIFDDQFSVERPDGSNFTLKIRSTKLEDSAMYFCASSFGTARGQYFGPGTRLTVT.

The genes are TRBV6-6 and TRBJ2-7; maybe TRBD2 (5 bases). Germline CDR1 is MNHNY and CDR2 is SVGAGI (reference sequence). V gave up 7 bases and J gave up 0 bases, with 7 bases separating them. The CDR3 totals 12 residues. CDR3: CASTGNSYEQYF. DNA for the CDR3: TGTGCCAGCACGGGGAACTCCTACGAGCAGTACTTC.

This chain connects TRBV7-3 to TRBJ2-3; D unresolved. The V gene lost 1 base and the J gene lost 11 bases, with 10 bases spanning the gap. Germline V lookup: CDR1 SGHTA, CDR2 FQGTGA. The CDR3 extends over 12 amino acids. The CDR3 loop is CASSLKGNEQYF. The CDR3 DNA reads TGTGCCAGCAGCTTAAAAGGGAACGAGCAGTATTTT.

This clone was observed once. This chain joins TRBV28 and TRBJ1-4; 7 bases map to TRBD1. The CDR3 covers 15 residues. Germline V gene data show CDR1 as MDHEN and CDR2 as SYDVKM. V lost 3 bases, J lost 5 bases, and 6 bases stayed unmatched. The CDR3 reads CASSLRQGLNEKLFF. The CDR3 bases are TGTGCCAGCAGTTTGAGACAGGGATTGAATGAAAAACTGTTTTTT.

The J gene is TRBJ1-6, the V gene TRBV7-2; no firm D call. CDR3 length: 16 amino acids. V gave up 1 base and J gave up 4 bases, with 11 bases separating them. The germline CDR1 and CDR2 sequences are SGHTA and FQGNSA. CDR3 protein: CASSLEVAGYNSPLHF. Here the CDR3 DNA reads TGTGCCAGCAGCTTAGAGGTAGCGGGTTATAATTCACCCCTCCACTTT.

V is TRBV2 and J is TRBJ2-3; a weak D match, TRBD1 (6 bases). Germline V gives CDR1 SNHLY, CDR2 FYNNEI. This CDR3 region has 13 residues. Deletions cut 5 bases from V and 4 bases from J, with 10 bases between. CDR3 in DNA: TGTGCCAGCAGTTTGGACAGTGCAGATACGCAGTATTTT. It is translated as CASSLDSADTQYF.

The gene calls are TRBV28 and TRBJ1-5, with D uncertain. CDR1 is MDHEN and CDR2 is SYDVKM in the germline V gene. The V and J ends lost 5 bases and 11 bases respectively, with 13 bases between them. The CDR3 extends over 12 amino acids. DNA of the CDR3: TGTGCCAGCAGTCCCCTCGGCTCATCCCAGCATTTT. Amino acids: CASSPLGSSQHF.

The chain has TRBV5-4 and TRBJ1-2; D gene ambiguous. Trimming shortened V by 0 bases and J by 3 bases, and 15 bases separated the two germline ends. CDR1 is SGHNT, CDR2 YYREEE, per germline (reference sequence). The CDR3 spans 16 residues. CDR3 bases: TGTGCCAGCAGCTTGGTGGAGGGCTTTTTCGACTATGGCTACACCTTC. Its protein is CASSLVEGFFDYGYTF.

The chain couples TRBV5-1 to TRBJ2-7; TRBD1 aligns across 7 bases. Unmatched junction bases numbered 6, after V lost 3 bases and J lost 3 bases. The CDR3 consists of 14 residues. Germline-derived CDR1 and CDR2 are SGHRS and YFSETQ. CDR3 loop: CASSYGQGDYEQYF. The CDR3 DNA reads TGCGCCAGCAGCTACGGGCAGGGGGACTACGAGCAGTACTTC.

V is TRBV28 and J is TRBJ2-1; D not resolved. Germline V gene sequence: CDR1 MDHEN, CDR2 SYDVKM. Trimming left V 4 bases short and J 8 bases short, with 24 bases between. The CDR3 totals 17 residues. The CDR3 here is CASSSLSGPVEGYEQFF. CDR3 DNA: TGTGCCAGCAGTTCTTTATCCGGGCCCGTTGAAGGGTATGAGCAGTTCTTC.

The CDR3 reads CASSARQKQWSGNTIYF. In DNA form, the CDR3 reads TGTGCCAGCAGTGCCAGACAGAAGCAGTGGTCTGGAAACACCATATATTTT. This sequence joins TRBV6-1 and TRBJ1-3, with D possibly being TRBD1 (5 bases). Germline CDR1 is MNHNS and CDR2 is SASEGT. This CDR3 region has 17 residues. The V and J ends lost 4 bases and 1 base respectively, with 17 bases between them.

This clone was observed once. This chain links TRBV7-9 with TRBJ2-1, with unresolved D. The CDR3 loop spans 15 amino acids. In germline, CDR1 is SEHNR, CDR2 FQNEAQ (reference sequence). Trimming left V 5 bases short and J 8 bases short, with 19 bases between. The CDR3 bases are TGTGCCAGCAGCGCCGCTTTGGTAAGGCCTCATGAGCAGTTCTTC. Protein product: CASSAALVRPHEQFF.

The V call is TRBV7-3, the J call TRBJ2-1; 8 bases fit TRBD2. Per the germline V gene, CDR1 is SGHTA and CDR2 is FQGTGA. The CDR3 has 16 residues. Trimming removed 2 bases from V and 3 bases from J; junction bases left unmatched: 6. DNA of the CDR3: TGTGCCAGCAGCTTAGGCGGCGGGGGGCTCTACAATGAGCAGTTCTTC. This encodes CASSLGGGGLYNEQFF.

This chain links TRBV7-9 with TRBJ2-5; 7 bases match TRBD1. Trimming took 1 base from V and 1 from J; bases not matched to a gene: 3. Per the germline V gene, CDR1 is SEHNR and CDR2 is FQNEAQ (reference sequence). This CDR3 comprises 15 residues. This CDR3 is CASSLGDSVQETQYF. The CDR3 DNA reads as TGTGCCAGCAGCTTAGGGGACAGCGTCCAAGAGACCCAGTACTTC.

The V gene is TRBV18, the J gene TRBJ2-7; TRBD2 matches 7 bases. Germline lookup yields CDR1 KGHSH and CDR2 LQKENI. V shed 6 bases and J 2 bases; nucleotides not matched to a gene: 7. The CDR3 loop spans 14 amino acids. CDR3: CASSREKATYEQYF. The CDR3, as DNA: TGTGCCAGCTCGCGGGAGAAAGCCACCTACGAGCAGTACTTC.